The 12 T cell receptor beta chains given below trace back to one sample, sequenced in a study of T cell clusters in autoimmune cytopenias. TRB amplification used approximately 250 ng of peripheral blood genomic DNA. TRB was amplified by touch-down multiplex PCR, primer pools A and B combined. TCRdb re-called the multiplex PCR reads and shows each CDR3 protein once, DNA omitted. In all, the sample yields about 12,000 distinct CDR3 sequences. In addition, the sample was reused for a study of T cell repertoires in aging, cancer and after chemotherapy.

Sequencing was performed on peripheral blood. The source of these receptors is a human donor in good health.

The V call is TRBV13, the J call TRBJ2-1; TCRdb's assignment of TRBD1 cannot be checked, as there is no DNA. The CDR3 has 15 amino acids. The germline CDR1 and CDR2 sequences are PRHDT and FYEKMQ (reference sequence). CDR3 in amino acids: CASRKGQGRWDEQFF.

The chain links TRBV20-1 to TRBJ2-3; TCRdb's assignment of TRBD1 cannot be checked, as there is no DNA. Germline lookup yields CDR1 DFQATT and CDR2 SNEGSKA (reference sequence). The CDR3 has 16 residues. CDR3 sequence: CSASDYEGGETDTQYF.

This chain uses TRBV7-2 with TRBJ2-3. From germline, CDR1 is SGHTA and CDR2 FQGNSA. The CDR3 length is 14 residues. The CDR3: CASSLGSSSDTQYF.

The chain links TRBV28 to TRBJ1-2; the TCRdb call, TRBD1, lacks DNA for checking. Germline loops: CDR1 MDHEN, CDR2 SYDVKM. The CDR3 extends over 17 amino acids. The CDR3: CASSTVRRAGGSYGYTF.

The gene calls are TRBV5-1 and TRBJ2-5; TCRdb's assignment of TRBD2 cannot be checked, as there is no DNA. This CDR3 contains 17 residues. CDR1 and CDR2 from the germline V gene are SGHRS and YFSETQ. CDR3 protein: CASSLAMTSDYQETQYF. Full variable domain (remainder filled in from reference TRBV5-1 and TRBJ2-5): KAGVTQTPRYLIKTRGQQVTLSCSPISGHRSVSWYQQTPGQGLQFLFEYFSETQRNKGNFPGRFSGRQFSNSRSEMNVSTLELGDSALYLCASSLAMTSDYQETQYFGPGTRLLVL.

The chain combines TRBV2 with TRBJ1-4. This CDR3 is built from 15 residues. Germline CDR1 reads SNHLY; CDR2 reads FYNNEI. CDR3 sequence: CASREQTASNEKLFF.

This clonotype is classed as medium-sized by frequency. The CDR3 sequence is CASSLGGQWDEKLFF. The chain carries TRBV27 and TRBJ1-4; TCRdb indicates TRBD1, and absent DNA this call remains unverified. Germline CDR1 and CDR2: MNHEY and SMNVEV (reference sequence). The CDR3 loop spans 15 amino acids.

The chain carries TRBV6-5 and TRBJ2-2; the TRBD1 assignment by TCRdb is unverifiable without DNA. The CDR3 length is 16 residues. Germline V CDR1 and CDR2: MNHEY, SVGAGI. CDR3 in amino acids: CASSHGWGAGTGELFF.

This clonotype is classed as medium-sized by frequency. CDR3 amino acids: CASSPRGGYEQYF. The rearrangement links TRBV6-2 or TRBV6-3 to TRBJ2-7; the TCRdb call, TRBD1, lacks DNA for checking. The germline V gene has CDR1 MNHEY and CDR2 SVGEGT. The CDR3 is 13 amino acids.

This clonotype is medium-sized by frequency. The rearrangement links TRBV7-6 to TRBJ2-7; TCRdb outputs TRBD2, but without DNA this stays unchecked. This CDR3 is 15 amino acids long. Looked up from germline, CDR1 is SGHVS and CDR2 is FNYEAQ. The CDR3 sequence is CASSLGAGTSYEQYF.

This rearrangement joins TRBV18 to TRBJ1-1; lacking DNA, the TRBD1 call made by TCRdb goes unchecked. Germline CDR1 and CDR2: KGHSH and LQKENI. This CDR3 comprises 15 residues. CDR3 residues: CASSLSGTANTEAFF.

This clonotype is identified as medium-sized from frequency. This chain joins TRBV20-1 and TRBJ1-2; TCRdb indicates TRBD1, and absent DNA this call remains unverified. CDR3 length equals 14 residues. The germline V gene has CDR1 DFQATT and CDR2 SNEGSKA (reference sequence). CDR3 sequence: CSALTGGGDYGYTF.